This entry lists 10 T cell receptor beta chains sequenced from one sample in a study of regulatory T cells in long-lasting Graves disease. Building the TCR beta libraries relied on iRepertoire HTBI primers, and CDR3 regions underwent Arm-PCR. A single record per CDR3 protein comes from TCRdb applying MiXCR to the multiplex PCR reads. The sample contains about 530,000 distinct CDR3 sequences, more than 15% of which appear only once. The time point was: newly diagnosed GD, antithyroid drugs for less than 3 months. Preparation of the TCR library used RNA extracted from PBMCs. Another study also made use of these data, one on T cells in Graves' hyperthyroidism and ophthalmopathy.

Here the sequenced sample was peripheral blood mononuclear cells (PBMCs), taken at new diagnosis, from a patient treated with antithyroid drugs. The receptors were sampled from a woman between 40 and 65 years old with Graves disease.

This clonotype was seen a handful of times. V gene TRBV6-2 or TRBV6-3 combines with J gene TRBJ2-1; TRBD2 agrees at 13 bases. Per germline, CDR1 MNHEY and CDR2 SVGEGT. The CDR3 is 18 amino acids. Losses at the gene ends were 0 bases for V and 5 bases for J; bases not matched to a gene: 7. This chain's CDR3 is CASSYSSRTSGGNNEQFF. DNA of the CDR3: TGTGCCAGCAGTTACTCGAGCAGGACTAGCGGGGGAAACAATGAGCAGTTCTTC.

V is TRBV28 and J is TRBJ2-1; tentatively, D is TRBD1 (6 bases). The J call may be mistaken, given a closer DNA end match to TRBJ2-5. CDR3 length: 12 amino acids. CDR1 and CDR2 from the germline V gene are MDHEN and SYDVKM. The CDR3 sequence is CASQDRKETQYF. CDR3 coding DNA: TGTGCCAGCCAGGACAGAAAAGAGACCCAGTACTTC.

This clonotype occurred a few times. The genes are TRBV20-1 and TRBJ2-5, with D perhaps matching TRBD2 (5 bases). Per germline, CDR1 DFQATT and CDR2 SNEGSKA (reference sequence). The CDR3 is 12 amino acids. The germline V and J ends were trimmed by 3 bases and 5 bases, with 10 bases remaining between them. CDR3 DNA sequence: TGCAGTGCTAGGACGGAGCGGGAGACCCAGTACTTC. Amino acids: CSARTERETQYF.

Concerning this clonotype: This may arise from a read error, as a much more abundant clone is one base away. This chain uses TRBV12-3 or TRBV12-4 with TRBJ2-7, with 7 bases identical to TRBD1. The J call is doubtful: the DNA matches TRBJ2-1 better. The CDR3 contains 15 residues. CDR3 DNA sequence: TGTGCCAGCAGTACAGGGGACCTTCGCTCCTACGAGCAGTTCTTC. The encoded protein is CASSTGDLRSYEQFF.

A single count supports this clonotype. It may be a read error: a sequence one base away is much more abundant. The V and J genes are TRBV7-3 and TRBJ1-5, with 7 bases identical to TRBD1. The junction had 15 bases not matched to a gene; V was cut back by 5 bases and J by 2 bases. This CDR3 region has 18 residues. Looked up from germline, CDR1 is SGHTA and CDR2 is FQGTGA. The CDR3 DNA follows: TGTGCCAGCAGCAGCCAGGACAGGAAACCGTCTGGCAATCAGCCCCAGCATTTT. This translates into CASSSQDRKPSGNQPQHF.

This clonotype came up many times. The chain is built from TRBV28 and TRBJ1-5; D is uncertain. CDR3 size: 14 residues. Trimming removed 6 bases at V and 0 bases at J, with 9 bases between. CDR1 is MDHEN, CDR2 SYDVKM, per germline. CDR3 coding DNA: TGTGCCAGCAGACCCGACGTTAGCAATCAGCCCCAGCATTTT. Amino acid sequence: CASRPDVSNQPQHF.

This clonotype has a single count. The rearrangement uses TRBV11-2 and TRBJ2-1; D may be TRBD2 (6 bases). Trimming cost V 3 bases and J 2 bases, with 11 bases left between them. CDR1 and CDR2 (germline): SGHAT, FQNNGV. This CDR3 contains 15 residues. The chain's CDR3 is CASSFSGAAYNEQFF. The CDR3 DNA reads TGTGCCAGCAGCTTTAGCGGAGCCGCCTACAATGAGCAGTTCTTC. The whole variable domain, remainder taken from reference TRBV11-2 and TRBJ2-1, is EAGVAQSPRYKIIEKRQSVAFWCNPISGHATLYWYQQILGQGPKLLIQFQNNGVVDDSQLPKDRFSAERLKGVDSTLKIQPAKLEDSAVYLCASSFSGAAYNEQFFGPGTRLTVL.

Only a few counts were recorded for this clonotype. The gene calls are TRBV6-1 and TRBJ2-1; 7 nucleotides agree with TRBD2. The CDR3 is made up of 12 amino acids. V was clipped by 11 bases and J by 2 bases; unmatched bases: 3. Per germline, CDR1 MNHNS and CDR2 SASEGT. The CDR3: CAVGGTYNEQFF. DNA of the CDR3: TGTGCCGTCGGGGGGACCTACAATGAGCAGTTCTTC.

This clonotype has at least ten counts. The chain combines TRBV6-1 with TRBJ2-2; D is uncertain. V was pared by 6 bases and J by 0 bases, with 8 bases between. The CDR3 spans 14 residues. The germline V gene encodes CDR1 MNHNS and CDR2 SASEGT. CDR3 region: CASRADPNTGELFF. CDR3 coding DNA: TGTGCCAGCAGGGCCGACCCGAACACCGGGGAGCTGTTTTTT.

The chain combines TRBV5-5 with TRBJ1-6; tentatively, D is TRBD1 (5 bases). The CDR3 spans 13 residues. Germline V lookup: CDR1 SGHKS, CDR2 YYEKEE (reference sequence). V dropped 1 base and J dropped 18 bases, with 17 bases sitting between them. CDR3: CASSLWGRDLHHF. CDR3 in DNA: TGTGCCAGCAGCTTGTGGGGGAGGGACCTCCACCACTTT.